These 30 T cell receptor beta chains share one sample of origin, sequenced in a study of blood T cells in healthy people across ages. A second PCR of 7 to 11 cycles used a sample-barcoded 5' primer and a J-beta primer mix. A single record per CDR3 protein comes from TCRdb applying MiXCR to the 5' RACE reads. The sample includes some 860,000 distinct CDR3 sequences, more than 55% of them seen just once. Sequenced sample: blood. The source is a man aged 35 to 55 in good health.

The chain is built from TRBV28 and TRBJ2-5; TRBD2 agrees at 8 bases. The germline V gene encodes CDR1 MDHEN and CDR2 SYDVKM. Trimming removed 2 bases from V and 5 bases from J; junction bases left unmatched: 10. The CDR3 runs to 16 residues. The CDR3 protein is CASSLESGSKGETQYF. Here the CDR3 DNA reads TGTGCCAGCAGTTTAGAGAGCGGGAGTAAGGGCGAGACCCAGTACTTC.

This chain joins TRBV21-1 and TRBJ2-3. TRBV21-1 is termed a pseudogene. The CDR3 runs to 15 residues. Here the CDR3 reads CARRNRGFLPDTQYF. CDR3 bases: TGTGCCAGAAGAAATCGGGGTTTTCTACCAGATACGCAGTATTTT.

In this sample, this clonotype turned up a few times. The rearrangement joins TRBV20-1 to TRBJ2-7; 8 nucleotides line up with TRBD1. CDR1 and CDR2 (germline): DFQATT, SNEGSKA (reference sequence). V was clipped by 5 bases and J by 3 bases; unmatched bases: 6. There are 13 residues in the CDR3. Here the CDR3 DNA reads TGCAGTGCTGACCGGACAGGGCGCTACGAGCAGTACTTC. Translated, it gives CSADRTGRYEQYF.

The rearrangement joins TRBV20-1 to TRBJ1-5, with D maybe TRBD1 (5 bases). This CDR3 has 16 residues. Trimming took 2 bases from V and 3 from J, leaving 17 bases between them. Per the germline V gene, CDR1 is DFQATT and CDR2 is SNEGSKA (reference sequence). The CDR3 sequence is CSARRVGAGINQPQHF. The CDR3 DNA reads TGCAGTGCTAGACGCGTCGGGGCGGGAATCAATCAGCCCCAGCATTTT.

The chain carries TRBV28 and TRBJ2-7, with 12 bases aligning to TRBD1. Trimming removed 4 bases from V and 7 bases from J; junction bases left unmatched: 11. The CDR3 runs 16 residues. Germline V gene sequence: CDR1 MDHEN, CDR2 SYDVKM. CDR3 amino acids: CASSSRRGQGAWEQYF. As DNA, the CDR3 is TGTGCCAGCAGTTCCCGGCGGGGACAGGGGGCGTGGGAGCAGTACTTC.

CDR3 protein: CASSPSSPPGGAQFF. The CDR3 nucleotides are TGTGCCAGCAGCCCCAGCTCCCCCCCCGGGGGCGCGCAGTTCTTC. The rearrangement joins TRBV7-9 to TRBJ2-1; the D gene could be TRBD1 or TRBD2 (6 bases each). Germline assignment: CDR1 SEHNR and CDR2 FQNEAQ (reference sequence). CDR3 size: 15 residues. V was pared by 5 bases and J by 12 bases, with 23 bases between.

The chain carries TRBV6-6 and TRBJ2-1; possible D gene TRBD2, 5 bases. The ends were cut back, 6 bases at V and 12 bases at J, with 15 bases in the middle. CDR1 MNHNY and CDR2 SVGAGI come from the germline V gene (reference sequence). The CDR3 extends over 12 amino acids. CDR3 nucleotide sequence: TGTGCCAGCAGCCAAGACACTAGTTGGCAGTTCTTC. Residues: CASSQDTSWQFF.

The chain carries TRBV7-2 and TRBJ2-1; 9 bases agree with TRBD2. Trimming at V came to 10 bases and at J to 9 bases, leaving 10 bases not matched to a gene. This CDR3 has 13 residues. Germline CDR1 SGHTA, CDR2 FQGNSA. Written as DNA, the CDR3 is TGTGCCATTGCCGGGACTAGCAATCTTGAGCAGTTCTTC. Protein product: CAIAGTSNLEQFF.

The chain carries TRBV7-2 and TRBJ2-6; D gene uncertain. CDR3 length equals 15 residues. Trimming removed 1 base at V and 0 bases at J, with 4 bases between. The V gene's germline CDR1 is SGHTA and CDR2 FQGNSA. The CDR3 reads CASSLDVSGANVLTF. In DNA, the CDR3 is TGTGCCAGCAGCTTAGACGTCTCTGGGGCCAACGTCCTGACTTTC.

The CDR3: CAALGTEAFF. The DNA of the CDR3 is TGCGCCGCCCTGGGCACTGAAGCTTTCTTT. The V gene is TRBV29-1, the J gene TRBJ1-1, with D uncertain. Germline values: CDR1 SQVTM, CDR2 ANQGSEA. The CDR3 has 10 residues. The whole variable domain, remainder taken from reference TRBV29-1 and TRBJ1-1, is SAVISQKPSRDICQRGTSLTIQCQVDSQVTMMFWYRQQPGQSLTLIATANQGSEATYESGFVIDKFPISRPNLTFSTLTVSNMSPEDSSIYLCAALGTEAFFGQGTRLTVV.

The chain has TRBV14 and TRBJ1-5; D may be TRBD1 (6 bases). V shed 5 bases and J shed 6 bases, with 11 bases lying between them. From germline, CDR1 is SGHDN and CDR2 FVKESK. The CDR3 has 13 amino acids. The CDR3 DNA reads TGTGCCAGCAGCGACAGGTGGGGTCAGCCCCAGCATTTT. Translating gives CASSDRWGQPQHF.

The CDR3 loop reads CASSQEPDPYSPLHF. CDR3 sequence (DNA): TGCGCCAGCAGCCAAGAGCCAGACCCCTATTCACCCCTCCACTTT. The chain carries TRBV4-1 and TRBJ1-6, with unresolved D. CDR1 MGHRA and CDR2 YSYEKL come from the germline V gene. Trimming left V 0 bases short and J 8 bases short, with 11 bases between. The CDR3 extends over 15 amino acids.

The chain uses TRBV28 and TRBJ2-1, with TRBD1 matching 8 bases. The CDR3 length is 14 residues. Looked up from germline, CDR1 is MDHEN and CDR2 is SYDVKM. Trimming at V came to 3 bases and at J to 8 bases, leaving 6 bases not matched to a gene. The chain's CDR3 is CASSLQGAWDEQFF. As DNA, the CDR3 is TGTGCCAGCAGTTTGCAGGGGGCCTGGGATGAGCAGTTCTTC.

The J gene is TRBJ1-2, the V gene TRBV7-2, with D perhaps TRBD1 (6 bases). The CDR3 extends over 14 amino acids. Germline V gives CDR1 SGHTA, CDR2 FQGNSA. V dropped 5 bases and J dropped 8 bases, with 18 bases sitting between them. CDR3 in DNA: TGTGCCAGCAGCCAGACCTCGGGGGCCTGGGGCTACACCTTC. It translates to CASSQTSGAWGYTF. Full variable domain (outside the CDR3, taken from reference TRBV7-2 and TRBJ1-2): GAGVSQSPSNKVTEKGKDVELRCDPISGHTALYWYRQSLGQGLEFLIYFQGNSAPDKSGLPSDRFSAERTGGSVSTLTIQRTQQEDSAVYLCASSQTSGAWGYTFGSGTRLTVV.

The V call is TRBV28, the J call TRBJ2-7; D gene ambiguous. Trimming took off 5 bases at V and 0 bases at J, with 11 bases between the two ends. Per the germline V gene, CDR1 is MDHEN and CDR2 is SYDVKM. The CDR3 extends over 14 amino acids. The CDR3 region has the DNA TGTGCCAGCAGTCGCCCCCAAGGCTCCTACGAGCAGTACTTC. This encodes CASSRPQGSYEQYF.

The rearrangement joins TRBV20-1 to TRBJ2-5; the D call may be TRBD1 or TRBD2 (5 bases each). The CDR3 loop spans 15 amino acids. Per the germline V gene, CDR1 is DFQATT and CDR2 is SNEGSKA (reference sequence). Trimming took 6 bases from V and 2 from J, leaving 19 bases between them. Here the CDR3 DNA reads TGCAGTGCCATCCGGGGCTTAGACGTACAAGAGACCCAGTACTTC. This gives the protein CSAIRGLDVQETQYF.

The rearrangement joins TRBV7-2 to TRBJ2-7, with 10 bases identical to TRBD2. With V trimmed by 6 bases and J by 1 base, 6 bases remained unmatched. Germline values: CDR1 SGHTA, CDR2 FQGNSA. The CDR3 extends over 15 amino acids. Here the CDR3 reads CASRPVSGRSYEQYF. The CDR3 DNA sequence: TGTGCCAGCAGACCTGTTAGCGGGAGGTCCTACGAGCAGTACTTC.

CDR3 nucleotides: TGTGCCAGCAGGTCCCAGTTTTCAACTAATGAAAAACTGTTTTTT. Amino acid sequence: CASRSQFSTNEKLFF. J is TRBJ1-4 and V is TRBV28; D uncertain. The CDR3 sequence is 15 residues long. V shed 6 bases and J shed 0 bases, with 11 bases lying between them. Germline-derived CDR1 and CDR2 are MDHEN and SYDVKM.

This clonotype has a handful of counts. The rearrangement joins TRBV5-1 to TRBJ2-3, with a tentative D call TRBD1 (5 bases). CDR1 and CDR2 (germline): SGHRS, YFSETQ. The CDR3 is made up of 14 amino acids. The germline V and J ends were trimmed by 3 bases and 4 bases, with 12 bases remaining between them. The CDR3 DNA is TGCGCCAGCAGCTCAGGGAATGTCCCAGATACGCAGTATTTT. It specifies CASSSGNVPDTQYF.

The gene calls are TRBV6-6 and TRBJ2-3, with TRBD2 identical over 8 bases. Trimming cost V 6 bases and J 6 bases; bases outside gene matches: 17. This CDR3 is built from 17 residues. Germline CDR1 reads MNHNY; CDR2 reads SVGAGI (reference sequence). CDR3 DNA sequence: TGTGCCAGCAGGGCCCGGAGCGGGAGCTATAATGGGGATACGCAGTATTTT. This translates into CASRARSGSYNGDTQYF.

V and J are TRBV20-1 and TRBJ1-5; D is unclear. Trimming took 0 bases from V and 7 from J, leaving 7 bases between them. Germline CDR1 is DFQATT and CDR2 is SNEGSKA (reference sequence). The CDR3 has 12 amino acids. The CDR3 nucleotides read TGCAGTGCTAGAGAAGGGAGGCAGCCCCAGCATTTT. This codes for CSAREGRQPQHF.

The V gene is TRBV19, the J gene TRBJ1-6, with D maybe TRBD1 (6 bases). This CDR3 is 16 amino acids long. Germline V gene lookup returns CDR1 LNHDA and CDR2 SQIVND (reference sequence). Trimming left V 5 bases short and J 6 bases short, with 17 bases between. CDR3 in amino acids: CASSGERTAPNSPLHF. The CDR3 nucleotides read TGTGCCAGTAGTGGTGAAAGGACAGCTCCTAATTCACCCCTCCACTTT.

Of note for this clonotype: One end of the junction does not line up with germline, which may come from a read error. The chain combines TRBV4-1 with TRBJ2-7, with D tentatively TRBD2 (7 bases). TRBJ2-5 explains the end of the DNA better; the J call may be wrong. Looked up from germline, CDR1 is MGHRA and CDR2 is YSYEKL. The CDR3 is made up of 15 amino acids. CDR3 in amino acids: CACSQDYGGRETQYF. Here the CDR3 DNA reads TGCGCCTGCAGCCAAGATTACGGGGGGCGGGAGACCCAGTACTTC.

V and J are TRBV29-1 and TRBJ1-1; D is uncertain. Trimming pared 3 bases from V and 2 bases from J, leaving 10 bases between. The germline V gene has CDR1 SQVTM and CDR2 ANQGSEA. This CDR3 contains 13 residues. The chain's CDR3 is CSVELQINTEAFF. The CDR3 DNA follows: TGCAGCGTTGAGCTACAGATAAACACTGAAGCTTTCTTT.

Note on this clonotype: Mismatch with germline at one junction end may stem from a read error. The rearrangement uses TRBV7-2 and TRBJ2-6; 8 positions match TRBD2. This CDR3 comprises 20 residues. Germline assignment: CDR1 SGHTA and CDR2 FQGNSA. The CDR3 nucleotides are TGTGCCAGCAGCTTAGGGGCTGGGACTAGGGGCGTCTCTGGGACCAACGTCCTGACTTTC. It codes for CASSLGAGTRGVSGTNVLTF. Full variable domain (remainder filled in from reference TRBV7-2 and TRBJ2-6): GAGVSQSPSNKVTEKGKDVELRCDPISGHTALYWYRQSLGQGLEFLIYFQGNSAPDKSGLPSDRFSAERTGGSVSTLTIQRTQQEDSAVYLCASSLGAGTRGVSGTNVLTFGAGSRLTVL.

The chain employs TRBV2 and TRBJ2-5; D is possibly TRBD1 (6 bases). V was cut by 5 bases and J by 5 bases, with 18 bases left in between. CDR3 length: 15 amino acids. CDR1 is SNHLY, CDR2 FYNNEI, per germline. The CDR3: CASSQGSALGETQYF. The CDR3 coding sequence is TGTGCCAGCAGTCAGGGGTCTGCCTTGGGGGAGACCCAGTACTTC.

The J gene is TRBJ2-7, the V gene TRBV10-2; D not certain. V lost 3 bases and J lost 0, with 12 bases in between. The CDR3 contains 15 residues. Germline-derived CDR1 and CDR2 are WSHSY and SAAADI. CDR3 DNA: TGCGCCAGCAGTGATCCTGGCGGAATCTCCTACGAGCAGTACTTC. Protein sequence: CASSDPGGISYEQYF.

The sample holds a few counts of this clonotype. The chain is built from TRBV7-9 and TRBJ2-5, with 7 bases that match TRBD2. The end of the DNA is better explained by TRBJ2-7, so the J call may be wrong. The CDR3 has 14 residues. CDR1 is SEHNR, CDR2 FQNEAQ, per germline (reference sequence). In DNA, the CDR3 is TGTGCCAGCAGCTTCGGCGGGAGTGGCTACGAGCAGTACTTC. Its translation: CASSFGGSGYEQYF.

Note on this clonotype: A read error may account for a junction end that differs from germline. The chain joins TRBV24-1 to TRBJ2-5, with a weak D call TRBD1 (5 bases). CDR3 length: 12 amino acids. CDR1 and CDR2 (germline): KGHDR, SFDVKD. CDR3 protein: CATSSGLEIQYF. The DNA for the CDR3 is TGTGCCACCAGTTCAGGGTTGGAGATCCAGTACTTC.

The chain recombines TRBV27 with TRBJ2-1, with D hard to call. CDR3 length equals 15 residues. Trimming removed 0 bases from V and 0 bases from J, with 6 bases in between. CDR1 is MNHEY, CDR2 SMNVEV, per germline (reference sequence). The DNA for the CDR3 is TGTGCCAGCAGTTTATCTCAGAGCTCCTACAATGAGCAGTTCTTC. It is translated as CASSLSQSSYNEQFF.